These 18 T cell receptor beta chains originate from one sample sequenced in a study of T cells after yellow fever vaccination. TCRdb reanalysed the 5' RACE reads using MiXCR and keeps one entry per CDR3 protein. This table holds some 110,000 distinct CDR3 sequences, 7% to 8.5% found once. Material: CD8+ T cells sorted from PBMCs, obtained 45 days after the yellow fever booster vaccination. These TCRs come from a man younger than 45 who received the YFV17D yellow fever vaccine.

In its sample, this clonotype was seen many times. This chain connects TRBV15 to TRBJ2-2; 7 positions match TRBD2. J lost 5 bases, V lost 5 bases, and 5 bases had no gene match. CDR3 length equals 14 residues. Per germline, CDR1 LNHNV and CDR2 YYDKDF (reference sequence). CDR3 protein: CATSGLAATGELFF. The CDR3 DNA reads as TGTGCCACCAGCGGCCTAGCGGCTACCGGGGAGCTGTTTTTT.

This clonotype was seen at least ten times. The J gene is TRBJ2-1, the V gene TRBV7-2; TRBD2 matches at 7 bases. Germline V gene sequence: CDR1 SGHTA, CDR2 FQGNSA. J gave up 4 bases and V 5 bases, and 5 bases lay outside the gene matches. This CDR3 is built from 14 residues. The CDR3 spells CASSGLADYNEQFF. The CDR3 DNA sequence: TGTGCCAGCAGCGGGCTAGCGGATTACAATGAGCAGTTCTTC.

This clonotype was detected ten times or more. The V and J genes are TRBV28 and TRBJ1-5; D call uncertain. V shed 2 bases and J shed 4 bases, with 15 bases lying between them. The CDR3 sequence is 16 residues long. Looked up from germline, CDR1 is MDHEN and CDR2 is SYDVKM. CDR3 protein: CASSLDPGVANQPQHF. CDR3 DNA sequence: TGTGCCAGCAGTTTAGATCCCGGGGTAGCGAATCAGCCCCAGCATTTT.

The rearrangement uses TRBV10-2 and TRBJ2-5, with 7 bases lining up with TRBD2. Per the germline V gene, CDR1 is WSHSY and CDR2 is SAAADI. The CDR3 totals 18 residues. Losses at the gene ends were 10 bases for V and 5 bases for J; bases not matched to a gene: 25. CDR3 region: CATEKTWPSSGTEETQYF. The CDR3, as DNA: TGCGCCACCGAAAAGACGTGGCCCTCAAGCGGGACTGAGGAGACCCAGTACTTC.

A remark on this clonotype: Here the CDR3 omits its conserved ending phenylalanine or tryptophan, so a read error is the likely source. No DNA is shown, since the ends of the CDR3 on it are uncertain; the CDR3 is the one TCRdb lists. V gene TRBV20-1 combines with J gene TRBJ2-1; the table's D call of TRBD1 was not tested on the DNA. 11 amino acids form the CDR3, both terminal residues included. Germline V gives CDR1 DFQATT, CDR2 SNEGSKA (reference sequence). The CDR3 sequence is CSATLGGQEFL.

The rearrangement joins TRBV2 to TRBJ2-1, with D possibly being TRBD2 (6 bases). CDR1 is SNHLY and CDR2 is FYNNEI in the germline V gene. V dropped 6 bases and J dropped 9 bases, with 12 bases sitting between them. The CDR3 loop spans 12 amino acids. This chain's CDR3 is CASRTTSFEQFF. The CDR3 region has the DNA TGTGCCAGCAGGACGACTAGTTTTGAGCAGTTCTTC.

This clonotype was found many times. The chain recombines TRBV2 with TRBJ2-7; 9 bases line up with TRBD2. The CDR3 has 14 residues. Germline V gene sequence: CDR1 SNHLY, CDR2 FYNNEI. V gave up 3 bases and J gave up 4 bases; unmatched junction bases: 4. The DNA for the CDR3 is TGTGCCAGCAGTGACCCGCTAGCGGGATACGAGCAGTACTTC. It codes for CASSDPLAGYEQYF.

This clonotype appeared many times. This chain links TRBV7-2 with TRBJ2-7; a weak D match, TRBD2 (6 bases). There are 16 residues in the CDR3. V lost 2 bases and J 0 bases, leaving 14 bases between the germline ends. Per germline, CDR1 SGHTA and CDR2 FQGNSA. CDR3 sequence: CASSLHRDFSSYEQYF. In DNA, the CDR3 is TGTGCCAGCAGCTTACACCGGGACTTCAGCTCCTACGAGCAGTACTTC.

The table lists this clonotype with many counts. The chain carries TRBV28 and TRBJ2-7, with TRBD1 matching over 8 bases. V was pared by 6 bases and J by 3 bases, with 10 bases of the junction left unmatched. CDR1 and CDR2 (germline): MDHEN, SYDVKM. The CDR3 totals 15 residues. The CDR3 DNA is TGTGCCAGCAGCGTGGGACAGGTTGCCGGCTACGAGCAGTACTTC. This encodes CASSVGQVAGYEQYF.

The V gene is TRBV9, the J gene TRBJ1-3, with D perhaps matching TRBD1 (5 bases). Germline loops: CDR1 SGDLS, CDR2 YYNGEE. V lost 1 base and J 2 bases, leaving 7 bases between the germline ends. The CDR3 is 14 residues long. This CDR3 is CASSVQGTGNTIYF. As DNA, the CDR3 is TGTGCCAGCAGCGTACAGGGAACTGGAAACACCATATATTTT.

This clonotype was counted ten times or more. V and J are TRBV12-3 or TRBV12-4 and TRBJ1-1, with no clear D. V lost 3 bases and J 1 base, leaving 15 bases between the germline ends. The CDR3 sequence is 16 residues long. The CDR3 protein is CASSLLLNPANTEAFF. In nucleotides, the CDR3 is TGTGCCAGCAGTTTGTTGCTAAATCCCGCGAACACTGAAGCTTTCTTT.

In this sample, this clonotype turned up once. This sequence joins TRBV15 and TRBJ2-3; the D is unclear. CDR3 length: 14 amino acids. The germline gives CDR1 LNHNV, CDR2 YYDKDF (reference sequence). V shed 0 bases and J shed 0 bases, with 4 bases lying between them. The DNA of the CDR3 is TGTGCCACCAGCAGAGATGACAGCACAGATACGCAGTATTTT. Protein sequence: CATSRDDSTDTQYF.

The chain joins TRBV9 to TRBJ1-2; possibly TRBD1 for D (5 bases). Germline lookup yields CDR1 SGDLS and CDR2 YYNGEE. The CDR3 sequence is 11 residues long. V was trimmed by 5 bases and J by 8 bases, leaving 10 bases between them. The CDR3 here is CASSGGAGYTF. The CDR3 DNA reads TGTGCCAGCAGTGGGGGAGCCGGCTACACCTTC.

This clonotype was seen ten or more times. J is TRBJ2-7 and V is TRBV20-1; 8 bases fit TRBD2. The J segment lost 3 bases and the V segment lost 3 bases, leaving 7 bases of the junction unmatched. From germline, CDR1 is DFQATT and CDR2 SNEGSKA (reference sequence). There are 14 residues in the CDR3. CDR3 nucleotide sequence: TGCAGTGCTAGCGGCAGTGCGGGGGGCTACGAGCAGTACTTC. Translating gives CSASGSAGGYEQYF.

J is TRBJ2-7 and V is TRBV7-9, with 10 bases matching TRBD1. CDR1 is SEHNR, CDR2 FQNEAQ, per germline (reference sequence). V lost 4 bases, J lost 2 bases, and 8 bases stayed unmatched. CDR3 length equals 16 residues. The CDR3 loop is CASSSHRDRGTYEQYF. For the CDR3, the DNA is TGTGCCAGCAGCTCCCACCGGGACAGGGGCACCTACGAGCAGTACTTC.

This clonotype was detected ten times or more. CDR3 in amino acids: CSADRTSGYEQYF. The CDR3 DNA sequence: TGCAGTGCCGATAGGACTAGCGGCTACGAGCAGTACTTC. The V call is TRBV20-1, the J call TRBJ2-7; 10 nucleotides agree with TRBD2. V was clipped by 6 bases and J by 3 bases; unmatched bases: 5. The germline V gene has CDR1 DFQATT and CDR2 SNEGSKA (reference sequence). The CDR3 is 13 amino acids.

This clonotype was picked up many times. The genes are TRBV25-1 and TRBJ2-1; D not resolved. V was trimmed by 4 bases and J by 6 bases, leaving 4 bases between them. The CDR3 consists of 11 residues. Germline CDR1 reads MGHDK; CDR2 reads SYGVNS. The CDR3 bases are TGTGCCAGCAGTGGGGGCAATGAGCAGTTCTTC. It yields the protein CASSGGNEQFF.

This clonotype was observed at least ten times. This rearrangement joins TRBV7-8 to TRBJ2-7; D ambiguous. This CDR3 contains 15 residues. V shed 1 base and J shed 0 bases, with 10 bases lying between them. Per germline, CDR1 SGHVS and CDR2 FQNEAQ. The CDR3 reads CASSLEFPSSYEQYF. The DNA of the CDR3 is TGTGCCAGCAGCTTAGAGTTCCCTAGCTCCTACGAGCAGTACTTC.